The 14 T cell receptor beta chains below all came from one sample that was sequenced in a study of cytomegalovirus exposure and HLA in healthy donors. The PCR was carried out with 60 Vbeta primers and 13 Jbeta primers. The repertoire was sequenced with immunoSEQ multiplex PCR; TCRdb's copy has only in-frame clones and lacks some. Here the sample spans 35,000 to 55,000 clones, 55% to 75% being singletons. The sample comprised PBMCs. Receptors were obtained from a man aged 60 to 75 in good health and CMV-seropositive.

A word on this clone: One junction end disagrees with the germline gene, perhaps due to a read error. The J gene is TRBJ1-1, the V gene TRBV19; a weak D match, TRBD1 (5 bases). Looked up from germline, CDR1 is LNHDA and CDR2 is SQIVND (reference sequence). CDR3 length: 12 residues. The CDR3, as DNA: TGTGCCAGTAGTATTATGGGGGGAACGAGAGTCTTT. Translation: CASSIMGGTRVF.

This chain joins TRBV7-9 and TRBJ2-7, with 10 bases lining up with TRBD1. V shed 1 base and J 6 bases; nucleotides not matched to a gene: 9. CDR1 and CDR2 from the germline V gene are SEHNR and FQNEAQ (reference sequence). The CDR3 is made up of 16 amino acids. The CDR3 coding sequence is TGTGCCAGCAGCTTAGGCTACGGGACAGGGGACTCCGAGCAGTACTTC. It codes for CASSLGYGTGDSEQYF.

This sequence joins TRBV4-2 and TRBJ2-7, with 8 bases that match TRBD2. Germline V gene sequence: CDR1 LGHNA, CDR2 YNFKEQ. V gave up 4 bases and J gave up 0 bases; unmatched junction bases: 5. The CDR3 is 15 amino acids. The CDR3 DNA sequence: TGTGCCAGCAGCCGATTAGCGGGGCCCTCCTACGAGCAGTACTTC. This codes for CASSRLAGPSYEQYF.

V gene TRBV5-1 combines with J gene TRBJ2-5; D not resolved. The length of the CDR3 is 14 residues. Germline V CDR1 and CDR2: SGHRS, YFSETQ. V was clipped by 0 bases and J by 7 bases, with 13 bases between them. DNA for the CDR3: TGCGCCAGCAGCTTGGCCCCCCCCGGTGGGACCCAGTACTTC. Its protein is CASSLAPPGGTQYF.

CDR3 loop: CAWNTQGARRGYTF. CDR3 coding DNA: TGTGCCTGGAACACACAGGGGGCGCGAAGAGGCTACACCTTC. V and J are TRBV30 and TRBJ1-2; 9 nucleotides align to TRBD1. The ends lost 4 bases at V and 8 bases at J; junction bases unmatched: 11. This CDR3 comprises 14 residues. Germline values: CDR1 GTSNPN, CDR2 SVGIG (reference sequence).

The V call is TRBV11-2, the J call TRBJ2-7, with 10 bases identical to TRBD2. CDR1 and CDR2 (germline): SGHAT, FQNNGV. The J segment lost 6 bases and the V segment lost 2 bases, leaving 10 bases of the junction unmatched. This CDR3 comprises 16 residues. The CDR3 DNA follows: TGTGCCAGCAGCTTAATTAGGAGCGGGGGGGCTCTCGAGCAGTACTTC. It specifies CASSLIRSGGALEQYF.

The gene calls are TRBV9 and TRBJ2-2; D is uncertain. Trimming pared 0 bases from V and 5 bases from J, leaving 11 bases between. The CDR3 sequence is 15 residues long. CDR1 and CDR2 from the germline V gene are SGDLS and YYNGEE. Written as DNA, the CDR3 is TGTGCCAGCAGCGTAGGGGTCCAGGCAACCGGGGAGCTGTTTTTT. It yields the protein CASSVGVQATGELFF.

The rearrangement links TRBV19 to TRBJ1-5; 7 bases match TRBD1. V shed 5 bases and J 6 bases; nucleotides not matched to a gene: 7. The CDR3 totals 14 residues. The germline V gene encodes CDR1 LNHDA and CDR2 SQIVND (reference sequence). This CDR3 is CASSSRQGGQPQHF. CDR3 DNA: TGTGCCAGTAGTTCACGACAGGGTGGTCAGCCCCAGCATTTT.

The chain combines TRBV5-1 with TRBJ1-1, with D hard to call. Trimming pared 1 base from V and 1 base from J, leaving 11 bases between. Germline V gives CDR1 SGHRS, CDR2 YFSETQ. This CDR3 contains 15 residues. The CDR3 loop is CASSLTAGPNTEAFF. In DNA, the CDR3 is TGCGCCAGCAGCTTGACAGCAGGTCCGAACACTGAAGCTTTCTTT.

The chain is built from TRBV29-1 and TRBJ2-1, with TRBD2 matching 13 bases. Per the germline V gene, CDR1 is SQVTM and CDR2 is ANQGSEA. This CDR3 region has 15 residues. The trim removed 6 bases at V and 4 bases at J, leaving 6 bases unmatched. CDR3 residues: CSVELAGGRYNEQFF. The CDR3 DNA sequence: TGCAGCGTGGAACTAGCGGGAGGGCGGTACAATGAGCAGTTCTTC.

Concerning this clone: The sample contains more than one DNA sequence encoding this CDR3. This chain joins TRBV6-5 and TRBJ2-5; tentative D call: TRBD2 (5 bases). Germline V gives CDR1 MNHEY, CDR2 SVGAGI. V was pared by 2 bases and J by 8 bases, with 12 bases between. CDR3 length: 13 amino acids. The CDR3 protein is CASSYAAAGTQYF. The CDR3 region has the DNA TGTGCCAGCAGTTACGCAGCGGCGGGTACCCAGTACTTC.

On this clone: Compared with germline, one end of the junction differs, possibly owing to a read error. The chain's CDR3 is CVSSLGPGTSPYNEQFF. Written as DNA, the CDR3 is TGCGTCAGCAGCTTGGGCCCCGGGACTAGCCCCTACAATGAGCAGTTCTTC. V and J are TRBV5-1 and TRBJ2-1; 9 bases are shared with TRBD2. The CDR3 is 17 residues long. Germline CDR1 reads SGHRS; CDR2 reads YFSETQ.

This chain connects TRBV11-2 to TRBJ2-2; 7 nucleotides line up with TRBD1. Looked up from germline, CDR1 is SGHAT and CDR2 is FQNNGV. CDR3 length equals 15 residues. The J segment lost 1 base and the V segment lost 1 base, leaving 0 bases of the junction unmatched. In DNA, the CDR3 is TGTGCCAGCAGCTTAGGGACAGGGAACACCGGGGAGCTGTTTTTT. It encodes CASSLGTGNTGELFF.

This chain joins TRBV5-6 and TRBJ1-5; 11 bases match TRBD1. CDR3 length: 17 residues. The ends lost 3 bases at V and 2 bases at J; junction bases unmatched: 7. CDR1 and CDR2 (germline): SGHDT, YYEEEE. CDR3 bases: TGTGCCAGCAGCTCCCGGACAGGGGGCTACCGCAATCAGCCCCAGCATTTT. Its protein product is CASSSRTGGYRNQPQHF.